Below are 17 T cell receptor beta chains sequenced from a single sample in a study of CD8+ T cells in alopecia areata. Sequencing relied on a cDNA template that was reverse transcribed from extracted RNA. The assay was immunoSEQ multiplex PCR, and TCRdb's table has in-frame clones only and misses some. The data hold more than 95,000 clones, with less than 80% observed a single time. Sequencing input: CD4+ T cells sorted from blood. The receptors stem from a human donor in good health.

In DNA form, the CDR3 reads TGTGCCTGGAGTGTACAGATCGGGGTCCATGGCTACACCTTC. The encoded protein is CAWSVQIGVHGYTF. The chain recombines TRBV30 with TRBJ1-2; no definite D call. Germline V gene lookup returns CDR1 GTSNPN and CDR2 SVGIG (reference sequence). Trimming left V 0 bases short and J 6 bases short, with 14 bases between. The CDR3 is 14 residues long.

V usage is TRBV7-2 and J usage is TRBJ2-3; D is undetermined. Trimming took 5 bases from V and 4 from J, leaving 10 bases between them. There are 13 residues in the CDR3. CDR1 and CDR2 (germline): SGHTA, FQGNSA. CDR3: CASSPTSSDTQYF. CDR3 DNA sequence: TGTGCCAGCAGCCCGACTTCCTCAGATACGCAGTATTTT.

V usage is TRBV9 and J usage is TRBJ2-1; D unresolved. Germline CDR1 and CDR2: SGDLS and YYNGEE. V gave up 0 bases and J gave up 5 bases, with 12 bases separating them. The CDR3 is 15 residues long. The CDR3 DNA reads as TGTGCCAGCAGCGTAGTACCCACTGCCAACAATGAGCAGTTCTTC. The encoded protein is CASSVVPTANNEQFF.

The rearrangement uses TRBV7-7 and TRBJ2-6; 9 bases map to TRBD1. After removal of 1 base from V and 2 bases from J, the junction contained 0 bases not matched to a gene. CDR1 and CDR2 from the germline V gene are SSHAT and FNYEAQ (reference sequence). This CDR3 comprises 16 residues. The CDR3 protein is CASSLGTGAGANVLTF. DNA for the CDR3: TGTGCCAGCAGCTTAGGGACAGGGGCTGGGGCCAACGTCCTGACTTTC.

This chain joins TRBV27 and TRBJ2-5; D might be TRBD2 (6 bases). The germline V gene has CDR1 MNHEY and CDR2 SMNVEV (reference sequence). CDR3 length: 14 residues. The V gene lost 2 bases and the J gene lost 9 bases, with 16 bases spanning the gap. DNA of the CDR3: TGTGCCAGCAGTTTACTTGGGACTGTTAGGCCCCAGTACTTC. Its translation: CASSLLGTVRPQYF.

The rearrangement links TRBV29-1 to TRBJ1-2; a possible D gene is TRBD1 (6 bases). Germline loops: CDR1 SQVTM, CDR2 ANQGSEA. V shed 6 bases and J shed 0 bases, with 11 bases lying between them. The CDR3 contains 13 residues. CDR3 bases: TGCAGCGTGCTGACAGGTACTAACTATGGCTACACCTTC. This encodes CSVLTGTNYGYTF.

V usage is TRBV29-1 and J usage is TRBJ1-1; no clear D. Trimming pared 4 bases from V and 6 bases from J, leaving 12 bases between. Germline values: CDR1 SQVTM, CDR2 ANQGSEA. The CDR3 is 12 amino acids. This CDR3 reads CSVVRATSEAFF. The CDR3, as DNA: TGCAGCGTTGTTCGGGCGACTTCTGAAGCTTTCTTT. The full variable domain, in which reference TRBV29-1 and TRBJ1-1 provide the parts outside the CDR3, is SAVISQKPSRDICQRGTSLTIQCQVDSQVTMMFWYRQQPGQSLTLIATANQGSEATYESGFVIDKFPISRPNLTFSTLTVSNMSPEDSSIYLCSVVRATSEAFFGQGTRLTVV.

About this clone itself: Other DNA sequences in this specimen translate into the identical CDR3. The V gene is TRBV5-4, the J gene TRBJ1-2, with unresolved D. Looked up from germline, CDR1 is SGHNT and CDR2 is YYREEE (reference sequence). The germline V and J ends were trimmed by 0 bases and 2 bases, with 5 bases remaining between them. CDR3 length equals 13 residues. CDR3 sequence reads: CASSLDGNYGYTF. Here the CDR3 DNA reads TGTGCCAGCAGCTTGGACGGAAACTATGGCTACACCTTC.

The chain is built from TRBV15 and TRBJ2-7; D is perhaps TRBD1 or TRBD2 (5 bases each). The CDR3 spans 14 residues. Germline-derived CDR1 and CDR2 are LNHNV and YYDKDF (reference sequence). The V and J ends lost 5 bases and 3 bases respectively, with 14 bases between them. CDR3 sequence reads: CATSPGPANYEQYF. The CDR3, as DNA: TGTGCCACCAGCCCGGGACCAGCCAACTACGAGCAGTACTTC.

The rearrangement joins TRBV9 to TRBJ1-3; TRBD1 might be the D (5 bases). The V end was cut by 2 bases, the J end by 3 bases, with 12 bases between. Per the germline V gene, CDR1 is SGDLS and CDR2 is YYNGEE. This CDR3 has 15 amino acids. The CDR3: CASSVTQGGGNTIYF. In nucleotides, the CDR3 is TGTGCCAGCAGCGTTACCCAGGGTGGTGGAAACACCATATATTTT.

The genes are TRBV30 and TRBJ1-1; the D is unclear. Trimming removed 1 base from V and 3 bases from J, with 9 bases in between. The length of the CDR3 is 13 residues. Germline loops: CDR1 GTSNPN, CDR2 SVGIG (reference sequence). The CDR3 nucleotides read TGTGCCTGGAGTGGGAGGCGGGACACTGAAGCTTTCTTT. This translates into CAWSGRRDTEAFF. The whole variable domain, filled in from reference TRBV30 and TRBJ1-1, reads SQTIHQWPATLVQPVGSPLSLECTVEGTSNPNLYWYRQAAGRGLQLLFYSVGIGQISSEVPQNLSASRPQDRQFILSSKKLLLSDSGFYLCAWSGRRDTEAFFGQGTRLTVV.

This chain links TRBV5-4 with TRBJ2-5; no definite D call. The CDR3 extends over 13 amino acids. Germline CDR1 and CDR2: SGHNT and YYREEE (reference sequence). V gave up 0 bases and J gave up 4 bases, with 7 bases separating them. DNA of the CDR3: TGTGCCAGCAGCTTGGAAGGGTTAGAGACCCAGTACTTC. It specifies CASSLEGLETQYF.

This clone appeared a few times. The chain joins TRBV25-1 to TRBJ1-1; no definite D call. The CDR3 is 11 residues long. Germline-derived CDR1 and CDR2 are MGHDK and SYGVNS. V was trimmed by 4 bases and J by 4 bases, leaving 4 bases between them. CDR3 nucleotides: TGTGCCAGCAGTGGGGGCACTGAAGCTTTCTTT. Amino acids: CASSGGTEAFF.

V and J are TRBV6-6 and TRBJ1-4; D unresolved. This CDR3 region has 14 residues. V lost 3 bases, J lost 5 bases, and 10 bases lay in between. Germline V lookup: CDR1 MNHNY, CDR2 SVGAGI (reference sequence). The CDR3 DNA follows: TGTGCCAGCAGTTATGACCAGTGGAATGAAAAACTGTTTTTT. This sequence encodes CASSYDQWNEKLFF.

In its sample, this clone was seen a few times. The chain is built from TRBV7-2 and TRBJ2-1; 13 nucleotides agree with TRBD2. The CDR3 runs 15 residues. J was trimmed by 9 bases and V by 5 bases; bases with no gene match: 7. From germline, CDR1 is SGHTA and CDR2 FQGNSA. The DNA of the CDR3 is TGTGCCAGCAGCACCCGACTAGCGGGGGGTGGTGAGCAGTTCTTC. This translates into CASSTRLAGGGEQFF.

This clone appeared a single time. The chain has TRBV2 and TRBJ2-2; D not resolved. Between the trimmed V and J ends, which lost 3 bases and 4 bases, there was a span of 3 bases. The CDR3 is 12 residues long. From germline, CDR1 is SNHLY and CDR2 FYNNEI. CDR3 nucleotide sequence: TGTGCCAGCAGTGACCTCACCGGGGAGCTGTTTTTT. This encodes CASSDLTGELFF.

The rearrangement joins TRBV4-1 to TRBJ2-5; 7 bases line up with TRBD2. The CDR3 covers 13 residues. Germline lookup yields CDR1 MGHRA and CDR2 YSYEKL. J was trimmed by 5 bases and V by 4 bases; bases with no gene match: 4. The CDR3 region has the DNA TGCGCCAGCAGCCTACTAGCGTCGGAGACCCAGTACTTC. It is translated as CASSLLASETQYF.